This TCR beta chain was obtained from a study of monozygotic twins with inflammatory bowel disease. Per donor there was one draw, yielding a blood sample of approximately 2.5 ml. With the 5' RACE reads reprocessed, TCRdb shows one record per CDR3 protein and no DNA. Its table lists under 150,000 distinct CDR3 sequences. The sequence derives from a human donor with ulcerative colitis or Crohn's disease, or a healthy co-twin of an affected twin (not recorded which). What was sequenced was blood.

CDR3 in amino acids: CASSLPPYTTEAFF. The chain links TRBV7-2 to TRBJ1-1; with no DNA, the TCRdb D assignment of TRBD1 cannot be verified. Germline values: CDR1 SGHTA, CDR2 FQGNSA. CDR3 size: 14 residues.